The source of this T cell receptor (beta chain) is a study of T cells in Graves' hyperthyroidism and ophthalmopathy. Broader study findings: It was a median about 6 months before onset that the model predicted ophthalmopathy. Researchers report that a 13 V-J model separated ophthalmopathy from stable hyperthyroidism.

Amplification of TCR beta CDR3 regions used RNA as the template. HTBI primers were the set used in a first-round RT-PCR of the TCR CDR3. TCRdb called the multiplex PCR reads again in MiXCR, with one record for every CDR3 protein. Counted here are about 500,000 distinct CDR3 sequences, roughly a sixth occurring once; the ten biggest clones make up approximately 30%. CDR3 length equals 15 residues. The V end was cut by 8 bases, the J end by 7 bases, with 18 bases between. Germline CDR1 MDHEN, CDR2 SYDVKM. Comments on this clonotype: The antigen is unknown.

This TCR was recovered from a woman aged 25 to 39 with Graves' ophthalmopathy. The J gene is TRBJ1-6, the V gene TRBV28, with D possibly being TRBD1 (5 bases). Specimen: blood. The CDR3 is CASLALTAFNSPLHF. The CDR3 coding sequence is TGTGCCAGCCTCGCCCTGACAGCGTTCAATTCACCCCTCCACTTT.